This T cell receptor beta chain was captured by sequencing in a study of CXCR3-negative and CXCR3-positive naive CD8 T cells. Study-level information: Every library held about 1.5 +/- 0.3 million TRB reads, and the total came to 130 million to 150 million. Study-level findings and limits: Against CXCR3-negative naive cells, CXCR3-positive naive cells showed more hydrophobic TRB CDR3s.

The CDR3 is 13 residues long. CDR1 LGHDT and CDR2 YNNKEL come from the germline V gene (reference sequence). The CD45RO-CCR7+CD27+CD95- phenotype denoted naive CD8+ T cells. cDNA libraries for TRB were generated by 5' RACE incorporating UMI labels. Reanalyzing the 5' RACE reads, TCRdb keeps one entry per CDR3 protein, without DNA. Its table lists about 7,000 distinct CDR3 sequences. This clonotype shows up as medium-sized by frequency. The antigen is undetermined. The TCR sequence derives from a human donor in good health. Some clones in this sample may be carry-over from other donors' samples. This chain connects TRBV3-1 to TRBJ1-1. Sequencing used naive CXCR3+ CD8+ T cells from blood. Subset given: CD45RO-CCR7+CD27+CD95- naive CD8+ T cells expressing CXCR3 (TNR3+). CDR3 sequence: CASSQSLNTEAFF.